Listed here are 20 T cell receptor beta chains from one sample, sequenced in a study of blood T cell repertoires in COVID-19. TCRdb keeps only in-frame clones here, not all; method: immunoSEQ multiplex PCR. The sample has a few hundred thousand clones; roughly nine tenths are singletons. Sequenced: peripheral blood. Every receptor here comes from a man younger than 30 who had recovered from COVID-19.

V and J are TRBV4-2 and TRBJ2-1; 11 nucleotides match TRBD2. Germline values: CDR1 LGHNA, CDR2 YNFKEQ. This CDR3 region has 19 residues. V was clipped by 0 bases and J by 3 bases; unmatched bases: 10. The CDR3 nucleotides read TGTGCCAGCAGCCAAGATAGTCTAGCGGGGGGCGGAATCTACAATGAGCAGTTCTTC. Amino acids: CASSQDSLAGGGIYNEQFF.

This chain uses TRBV27 with TRBJ2-3; D possibly corresponds to TRBD2 (5 bases). The V and J ends lost 2 bases and 4 bases respectively, with 13 bases between them. This CDR3 region has 15 residues. CDR1 MNHEY and CDR2 SMNVEV come from the germline V gene (reference sequence). CDR3 sequence: CASSLEGRWADTQYF. CDR3 nucleotide sequence: TGTGCCAGCAGTTTAGAGGGCCGTTGGGCAGATACGCAGTATTTT.

The gene calls are TRBV10-2 and TRBJ1-5; 9 nucleotides align to TRBD1. Germline V gene lookup returns CDR1 WSHSY and CDR2 SAAADI. V gave up 9 bases and J gave up 4 bases; unmatched junction bases: 4. CDR3 length: 13 residues. CDR3 nucleotides: TGCGCCAGTATGACAGGGGGGAATCAGCCCCAGCATTTT. As protein: CASMTGGNQPQHF.

The chain has TRBV10-2 and TRBJ1-4; D might be TRBD1 (6 bases). CDR1 WSHSY and CDR2 SAAADI come from the germline V gene. The CDR3 is 13 residues long. V was cut by 8 bases and J by 13 bases, with 20 bases left in between. The CDR3 region is CASGDIHIPRLFF. As DNA, the CDR3 is TGCGCCAGCGGGGACATACATATCCCTAGACTGTTTTTT.

The rearrangement uses TRBV5-1 and TRBJ2-5, with TRBD1 matching over 7 bases. Per the germline V gene, CDR1 is SGHRS and CDR2 is YFSETQ. This CDR3 is 13 amino acids long. The ends lost 5 bases at V and 5 bases at J; junction bases unmatched: 6. The CDR3 protein is CASSSTGEETQYF. The CDR3 DNA reads TGCGCCAGCAGTTCTACAGGGGAGGAGACCCAGTACTTC.

This rearrangement joins TRBV6-5 to TRBJ1-1; perhaps TRBD1 as D (5 bases). Germline V gene lookup returns CDR1 MNHEY and CDR2 SVGAGI. Trimming pared 5 bases from V and 1 base from J, leaving 11 bases between. This CDR3 comprises 14 residues. CDR3 region: CASSTRGQNTEAFF. CDR3 DNA: TGTGCCAGCAGTACCCGCGGACAGAACACTGAAGCTTTCTTT.

In nucleotides, the CDR3 is TGCGCCAGCAGCTGGACTAGCGACTCCTACAATGAGCAGTTCTTC. Residues: CASSWTSDSYNEQFF. This sequence joins TRBV4-3 and TRBJ2-1; 9 bases map to TRBD2. Germline V gene lookup returns CDR1 LGHNA and CDR2 YSLEER. V dropped 5 bases and J dropped 0; count of bases not matched to a gene: 2. The CDR3 runs to 15 residues.

This clone was picked up a small number of times. The chain carries TRBV7-3 and TRBJ1-2; 7 nucleotides agree with TRBD1. In germline, CDR1 is SGHTA, CDR2 FQGTGA. This CDR3 has 15 amino acids. V lost 4 bases, J lost 5 bases, and 10 bases stayed unmatched. Here the CDR3 reads CASSSQGDGWYGYTF. The CDR3 nucleotides are TGTGCCAGCAGCTCTCAGGGGGACGGTTGGTATGGCTACACCTTC.

The chain recombines TRBV6-5 with TRBJ1-2, with 9 bases fitting TRBD1. V was clipped by 6 bases and J by 2 bases; unmatched bases: 7. Germline-derived CDR1 and CDR2 are MNHEY and SVGAGI. The length of the CDR3 is 15 residues. As DNA, the CDR3 is TGTGCCAGCAGCCCAGGAGGACAGGGGAACTATGGCTACACCTTC. Amino acids: CASSPGGQGNYGYTF.

This sequence joins TRBV6-5 and TRBJ1-1, with 10 bases fitting TRBD1. Germline CDR1 is MNHEY and CDR2 is SVGAGI. The CDR3 extends over 13 amino acids. Germline trimming cut 5 bases from V and 5 bases from J; bases unmatched to any gene: 2. The CDR3 DNA is TGTGCCAGCAGTAGGACAGGGGGGACTGAAGCTTTCTTT. As protein: CASSRTGGTEAFF.

V is TRBV19 and J is TRBJ2-7; 12 positions agree with TRBD2. Germline V gene sequence: CDR1 LNHDA, CDR2 SQIVND (reference sequence). After removal of 3 bases from V and 2 bases from J, the junction contained 14 bases not matched to a gene. The CDR3 has 19 residues. The CDR3 loop is CASSILASTPSGRAYEQYF. In DNA form, the CDR3 reads TGTGCCAGTAGTATTCTCGCCTCAACCCCTAGCGGGAGGGCCTACGAGCAGTACTTC.

This chain connects TRBV6-5 to TRBJ1-1; D is unresolved. In germline, CDR1 is MNHEY, CDR2 SVGAGI. The CDR3 consists of 13 residues. With 7 bases removed from V and 0 bases from J, the gap between germline ends came to 9 bases. CDR3 protein: CASTSIMNTEAFF. The CDR3 DNA reads as TGTGCCAGCACCTCTATAATGAACACTGAAGCTTTCTTT.

This chain uses TRBV18 with TRBJ2-7, with D possibly matching TRBD2 (7 bases). This CDR3 has 15 amino acids. Deletions cut 3 bases from V and 6 bases from J, with 18 bases between. Germline V lookup: CDR1 KGHSH, CDR2 LQKENI. The CDR3 sequence is CASSPRGQGQVEQYF. In DNA, the CDR3 is TGTGCCAGCTCACCGCGGGGGCAGGGTCAGGTCGAGCAGTACTTC.

The chain recombines TRBV5-1 with TRBJ1-6; D is perhaps TRBD1 (5 bases). Germline CDR1 reads SGHRS; CDR2 reads YFSETQ. V gave up 4 bases and J gave up 10 bases, with 15 bases separating them. CDR3 length equals 14 residues. CDR3 DNA sequence: TGCGCCAGCAGCCAGCAGGGTTTAAGGTCACCCCTCCACTTT. It is translated as CASSQQGLRSPLHF. The whole variable domain, filled in from reference TRBV5-1 and TRBJ1-6, reads KAGVTQTPRYLIKTRGQQVTLSCSPISGHRSVSWYQQTPGQGLQFLFEYFSETQRNKGNFPGRFSGRQFSNSRSEMNVSTLELGDSALYLCASSQQGLRSPLHFGNGTRLTVT.

The J gene is TRBJ2-1, the V gene TRBV5-5; no reliable D call. The CDR3 totals 14 residues. V was clipped by 4 bases and J by 0 bases, with 8 bases between them. CDR1 SGHKS and CDR2 YYEKEE come from the germline V gene (reference sequence). This chain's CDR3 is CASSLDSSYNEQFF. Here the CDR3 DNA reads TGTGCCAGCAGCCTTGATAGCTCCTACAATGAGCAGTTCTTC.

This chain joins TRBV19 and TRBJ1-6; 7 bases agree with TRBD1. Germline V gene data show CDR1 as LNHDA and CDR2 as SQIVND (reference sequence). Trimming removed 5 bases from V and 7 bases from J; junction bases left unmatched: 11. The CDR3 has 16 residues. The CDR3 spells CASSPFRGERNSPLHF. The CDR3 bases are TGTGCCAGTAGTCCTTTCAGGGGGGAAAGGAATTCACCCCTCCACTTT.

The chain recombines TRBV25-1 with TRBJ2-2; 8 bases are a match to TRBD1. The CDR3 spans 15 residues. J lost 4 bases, V lost 3 bases, and 4 bases had no gene match. Germline loops: CDR1 MGHDK, CDR2 SYGVNS. In nucleotides, the CDR3 is TGTGCCAGCAGTGACCTTACAGGGGGCACCGGGGAGCTGTTTTTT. It codes for CASSDLTGGTGELFF. Complete variable domain (other parts from reference TRBV25-1 and TRBJ2-2): EADIYQTPRYLVIGTGKKITLECSQTMGHDKMYWYQQDPGMELHLIHYSYGVNSTEKGDLSSESTVSRIRTEHFPLTLESARPSHTSQYLCASSDLTGGTGELFFGEGSRLTVL.

The V gene is TRBV29-1, the J gene TRBJ1-1; no firm D call. Trimming pared 4 bases from V and 4 bases from J, leaving 4 bases between. The CDR3 sequence is 10 residues long. CDR1 is SQVTM, CDR2 ANQGSEA, per germline. CDR3 coding DNA: TGCAGCGTTGTGAGCACTGAAGCTTTCTTT. This translates into CSVVSTEAFF.

The V call is TRBV10-1, the J call TRBJ2-1, with 8 bases lining up with TRBD1. This CDR3 is built from 13 residues. V trimming: 10 bases; J trimming: 1 base; junction bases outside the gene matches: 3. Germline values: CDR1 WNHNN, CDR2 SYGVQD (reference sequence). CDR3 region: CATTGGSYNEQFF. The DNA for the CDR3 is TGCGCCACAACAGGGGGGTCCTACAATGAGCAGTTCTTC.

This clone was found once. The chain combines TRBV27 with TRBJ2-5, with a possible D match to TRBD1 (6 bases). Between the trimmed V and J ends, which lost 5 bases and 7 bases, there was a span of 20 bases. The CDR3 spans 15 residues. The germline CDR1 and CDR2 sequences are MNHEY and SMNVEV (reference sequence). The chain's CDR3 is CASSTSTGISATQYF. The CDR3 DNA reads as TGTGCCAGCAGTACCTCAACAGGGATTAGTGCGACCCAGTACTTC.